These T cell receptor beta chains were read from a single sample in a study of CD8 T cells in ankylosing spondylitis. TCRdb itself ran the 5' RACE reads through MiXCR, one entry per CDR3 protein. The table shows around 770,000 distinct CDR3 sequences, with 10% to 15% occurring only once. The specimen sequenced was blood, either unsorted or a sorted T cell fraction (not recorded which). The receptors come from a male donor with ankylosing spondylitis. CDR3s include the opening cysteine and the closing phenylalanine or tryptophan. A D gene is named only where the DNA matches it firmly. Where a row states a size, it is once, few, many or the class of an expanded clone; other rows omit it.

j_call d_call clone_size v_call cdr3_nt cdr3_aa
TRBJ1-2 . . TRBV12-3/TRBV12-4 TGTGCCAGCAGTTTAGGCCGGCGTGGCTACACCTTC CASSLGRRGYTF
TRBJ2-7 . . TRBV5-1 TGCGCCAGCAGTATGGAGGCAGGGGCCGGCGAGCAGTACTTC CASSMEAGAGEQYF
TRBJ2-3 . . TRBV29-1 TGCAGCGTTCGGGGCTTAAACCTAGATACGCAGTATTTT CSVRGLNLDTQYF
TRBJ2-1 TRBD2 . TRBV20-1 TGCAGTGCGCTTCGGGGGGAGACGTGGAATGAGCAGTTCTTC CSALRGETWNEQFF
TRBJ1-2 . . TRBV7-2 TGTGCCAGCAGCCCATTGGGGACCTATGGCTACACCTTC CASSPLGTYGYTF
TRBJ2-7 . few TRBV20-1 TGCAGTGCGCCCTCCTACGGGGCGTCCTACGAGCAGTACTTC CSAPSYGASYEQYF
TRBJ1-4 . . TRBV7-2 TGTGCCAGCAGCCTAAACAGGGATCGAAATGAAAAACTGTTTTTT CASSLNRDRNEKLFF
TRBJ1-1 . once TRBV20-1 TGCAGCGGCCGGGAAGGTTGGGTTACTGAAGCTTTCTTT CSGREGWVTEAFF
TRBJ2-5 . . TRBV20-1 TGCAGTGCTAGACCCGTCAAACAAGAGACCCAGTACTTC CSARPVKQETQYF
TRBJ2-1 . . TRBV6-2/TRBV6-3 TGTGCCAGCAGTTACGGGGTTCGTCATCCCTCCTACAATGAGCAGTTCTTC CASSYGVRHPSYNEQFF
TRBJ2-1 . . TRBV29-1 TGCAGCGTCGATGGGGCCAGGGGACCCTACAATGAGCAGTTCTTC CSVDGARGPYNEQFF
TRBJ2-3 TRBD2 few TRBV27 TGTGCCAGCAGTTTACGGGTAGGAGGGACTAGCGGGAGATCAGATACGCAGTATTTT CASSLRVGGTSGRSDTQYF
TRBJ2-2 TRBD2 few TRBV20-1 TGCAGTGCTAGAGACACCCGCCAGGCGGGAGCCGGGGAGCTGTTTTTT CSARDTRQAGAGELFF
TRBJ2-5 . many TRBV20-1 TGCAGTGCTAGAGTGATGGGCTCGGAGACCCAGTACTTC CSARVMGSETQYF
TRBJ1-2 . . TRBV15 TGTGCCACCAGCAGAGAGAGGGTCTCAGGCTACACCTTC CATSRERVSGYTF
TRBJ1-2 TRBD1 few TRBV29-1 TGCAGCGACCTACAGGGGGCGGGCTATGGCTACACCTTC CSDLQGAGYGYTF
TRBJ1-5 . . TRBV20-1 TGCAGTGCTGGGAGCGGGACGCTAAATCAGCCCCAGCATTTT CSAGSGTLNQPQHF
TRBJ1-2 TRBD1 . TRBV6-1 TGTGCCAGCAGGATGACAGGGTCGGATGGCTACACCTTC CASRMTGSDGYTF
TRBJ2-7 TRBD1 . TRBV28 TGTGCCAGCATCCCTCTCGGGACAGGGCACAACGAGCAGTACTTC CASIPLGTGHNEQYF
TRBJ1-6 . few TRBV6-5 TGTGCCAGCAGTTGGAGAATCAGCTCCTATAATTCACCCCTCCACTTT CASSWRISSYNSPLHF
TRBJ2-3 TRBD1 few TRBV9 TGTGCCAGCAGCCCACTACCGGGACAGCCTAGCACAGATACGCAGTATTTT CASSPLPGQPSTDTQYF
TRBJ2-7 . . TRBV6-5 TGTGCCAGCAGTTACGGGTCCCACTACGAGCAGTACTTC CASSYGSHYEQYF
TRBJ2-5 TRBD2 few TRBV27 TGTGCCAGCACCACACTAGCGGGGGTGGAGGAGACCCAGTACTTC CASTTLAGVEETQYF
TRBJ2-7 TRBD2 many TRBV20-1 TGCAGTGCTGGGGACTACCCTGCGCAGTACTTC CSAGDYPAQYF
TRBJ1-1 . few TRBV5-1 TGCGCCAGCAGCTGGGGGAGCTATGAAGCTTTCTTT CASSWGSYEAFF
TRBJ1-3 . . TRBV10-3 TGTGCCATCAGCCCCCGGGACGGTGCCTCTGGAAACACCATATATTTT CAISPRDGASGNTIYF
TRBJ2-5 . . TRBV29-1 TGCAGCGTTGAAACGGAAAGAGAGACCCAGTACTTC CSVETERETQYF
TRBJ2-5 TRBD2 few TRBV28 TGTGCCAGCAGTTTCTTGCGGGAGGGCGTGGAGACCCAGTACTTC CASSFLREGVETQYF
TRBJ2-3 . . TRBV27 TGTGCCAGCAGTCGGCGGGGCGGGACGAGTCTCGATACGCAGTATTTT CASSRRGGTSLDTQYF